The next 26 T cell receptor beta chains were all read from a single sample in a study of CD8 T cells in ankylosing spondylitis. TCRdb redid the calling of the 5' RACE reads with MiXCR, one entry per CDR3 protein. The repertoire includes a few hundred thousand distinct CDR3 sequences, around 20% of them detected once, and roughly 8.3% sits in the top ten. Sequencing was done on a sample of blood, either unsorted or a sorted T cell fraction (not recorded which). The receptor source for this set is a male donor with ankylosing spondylitis or in good health (not recorded which).

This chain links TRBV12-3 or TRBV12-4 with TRBJ2-2, with TRBD2 matching over 9 bases. V lost 1 base to trimming and J lost 1 base; unmatched junction nucleotides: 7. The CDR3 length is 18 residues. The DNA of the CDR3 is TGTGCCAGCAGTTTAGGAGGAGCGGGGGGCCGGAACACCGGGGAGCTGTTTTTT. Translating gives CASSLGGAGGRNTGELFF.

Ten or more counts support this clonotype. The chain employs TRBV20-1 and TRBJ2-1; possibly TRBD2 for D (6 bases). Germline V gene sequence: CDR1 DFQATT, CDR2 SNEGSKA (reference sequence). Deletions cut 6 bases from V and 3 bases from J, with 15 bases between. This CDR3 has 14 residues. The CDR3 nucleotides are TGCAGTGCCGATAGCGGCCGGAGCTACAATGAGCAGTTCTTC. Amino acids: CSADSGRSYNEQFF.

The rearrangement links TRBV12-3 or TRBV12-4 to TRBJ1-1; maybe TRBD1 (5 bases). This CDR3 contains 14 residues. The V and J ends lost 5 bases and 5 bases respectively, with 15 bases between them. The CDR3 nucleotides read TGTGCCAGCAGTCCCGAGCGGGGACGGACTGAAGCTTTCTTT. It yields the protein CASSPERGRTEAFF.

This clonotype was picked up a small number of times. The chain uses TRBV20-1 and TRBJ2-3, with D perhaps matching TRBD1 (5 bases). V lost 3 bases and J lost 4, with 17 bases in between. Per germline, CDR1 DFQATT and CDR2 SNEGSKA (reference sequence). The CDR3 length is 15 residues. CDR3 residues: CSARNGREGADTQYF. The CDR3 DNA is TGCAGTGCTAGGAATGGCAGGGAAGGGGCAGATACGCAGTATTTT.

CDR3 bases: TGCGCCAGCAGCTTCCGTCCGGAAAGGGCCTACGAGCAGTACGTC. It codes for CASSFRPERAYEQYV. V and J are TRBV5-1 and TRBJ2-7, with D hard to call. The CDR3 length is 15 residues. Germline CDR1 is SGHRS and CDR2 is YFSETQ. Trimming stripped 2 bases from V and 2 bases from J, with 14 bases between.

This chain joins TRBV20-1 and TRBJ2-2; 7 bases are shared with TRBD1. Germline V gene lookup returns CDR1 DFQATT and CDR2 SNEGSKA (reference sequence). V trimming: 1 base; J trimming: 5 bases; junction bases outside the gene matches: 13. This CDR3 region has 17 residues. DNA for the CDR3: TGCAGTGCTAGAGGAATGGTCCCGGGACAGAATACCGGGGAGCTGTTTTTT. Protein: CSARGMVPGQNTGELFF.

The chain joins TRBV7-2 to TRBJ1-1; D may be TRBD1 (6 bases). From germline, CDR1 is SGHTA and CDR2 FQGNSA. V dropped 4 bases and J dropped 1 base, with 16 bases sitting between them. The CDR3 runs to 16 residues. The CDR3 loop reads CASSWALFRGNTEAFF. The DNA for the CDR3 is TGTGCCAGCAGCTGGGCTTTGTTCAGGGGGAACACTGAAGCTTTCTTT.

This chain links TRBV15 with TRBJ1-1; D is unclear. Germline V CDR1 and CDR2: LNHNV, YYDKDF (reference sequence). The CDR3 sequence is 13 residues long. Between the trimmed V and J ends, which lost 3 bases and 5 bases, there was a span of 10 bases. The CDR3 loop is CATSREGSTEAFF. The CDR3 nucleotides read TGTGCCACCAGCAGGGAGGGATCGACTGAAGCTTTCTTT.

In regard to this clonotype: A read error may produce the germline difference seen at one junction end. This chain connects TRBV5-5 to TRBJ2-5, with 7 positions matching TRBD2. The CDR3 has 14 amino acids. CDR1 and CDR2 (germline): SGHKS, YYEKEE (reference sequence). CDR3 sequence reads: CAGSPWGGQETQYF. CDR3 sequence (DNA): TGTGCCGGCAGCCCGTGGGGGGGACAAGAGACCCAGTACTTC.

The J gene is TRBJ1-1, the V gene TRBV7-8, with D perhaps TRBD1 (5 bases). CDR3 length: 15 amino acids. The V end was cut by 4 bases, the J end by 0 bases, with 12 bases between. Germline lookup yields CDR1 SGHVS and CDR2 FQNEAQ. The DNA for the CDR3 is TGTGCCAGCAGCTCGGCGACAGCCTTGAACACTGAAGCTTTCTTT. Residues: CASSSATALNTEAFF. Full variable domain (rest looked up from reference TRBV7-8 and TRBJ1-1): GAGVSQSPRYKVAKRGQDVALRCDPISGHVSLFWYQQALGQGPEFLTYFQNEAQLDKSGLPSDRFFAERPEGSVSTLKIQRTQQEDSAVYLCASSSATALNTEAFFGQGTRLTVV.

This clonotype came up many times. The J gene is TRBJ1-1, the V gene TRBV5-1; TRBD1 agrees at 8 bases. Per germline, CDR1 SGHRS and CDR2 YFSETQ. V gave up 0 bases and J gave up 5 bases; unmatched junction bases: 6. CDR3 size: 15 residues. Here the CDR3 DNA reads TGCGCCAGCAGCTTGGCTGGACAGGGTTGGACTGAAGCTTTCTTT. It is translated as CASSLAGQGWTEAFF.

Only a few counts were recorded for this clonotype. The J gene is TRBJ1-6, the V gene TRBV20-1; 7 bases are a match to TRBD1. Germline V gives CDR1 DFQATT, CDR2 SNEGSKA (reference sequence). J gave up 7 bases and V 3 bases, and 9 bases lay outside the gene matches. This CDR3 is built from 15 residues. The CDR3 spells CSASPLTGRNSPLHF. The CDR3 DNA follows: TGCAGTGCTAGCCCCTTGACAGGGAGGAATTCACCCCTCCACTTT.

This clonotype turned up a few times. This chain uses TRBV20-1 with TRBJ2-3; weak D call: TRBD2 (6 bases). Germline CDR1 is DFQATT and CDR2 is SNEGSKA (reference sequence). The CDR3 is 14 amino acids. The V and J ends lost 3 bases and 2 bases respectively, with 12 bases between them. CDR3 DNA: TGCAGTGCTAGGGGCGGGGCCAACACAGATACGCAGTATTTT. This encodes CSARGGANTDTQYF.

The V and J genes are TRBV12-3 or TRBV12-4 and TRBJ2-2; 10 bases agree with TRBD2. J lost 5 bases, V lost 6 bases, and 6 bases had no gene match. The CDR3 covers 15 residues. CDR3 in DNA: TGTGCCAGCAGCTTTTTAGCGGGAGGAACCGGGGAGCTGTTTTTT. Translating gives CASSFLAGGTGELFF.

This clonotype came up once. V and J are TRBV2 and TRBJ1-4; D is possibly TRBD1 (5 bases). The germline V gene has CDR1 SNHLY and CDR2 FYNNEI. The CDR3 length is 14 residues. Trimming removed 6 bases at V and 0 bases at J, with 8 bases between. The CDR3 reads CASRATATNEKLFF. The CDR3, as DNA: TGTGCCAGCAGAGCGACAGCAACTAATGAAAAACTGTTTTTT.

This clonotype was observed a few times. The chain is built from TRBV29-1 and TRBJ2-3; 8 nucleotides match TRBD2. This CDR3 spans 16 amino acids. J was trimmed by 5 bases and V by 4 bases; bases with no gene match: 14. Germline CDR1 SQVTM, CDR2 ANQGSEA. The CDR3 nucleotides read TGCAGCGTTGTTGGGAAAAGCGGGAGAACCTTAGATACGCAGTATTTT. It specifies CSVVGKSGRTLDTQYF.

The chain is built from TRBV27 and TRBJ2-3, with a possible D match to TRBD2 (5 bases). Germline V gene sequence: CDR1 MNHEY, CDR2 SMNVEV (reference sequence). CDR3 size: 16 residues. V shed 5 bases and J shed 4 bases, with 19 bases lying between them. The CDR3 spells CASSPIGLVSADTQYF. CDR3 nucleotide sequence: TGTGCCAGCAGTCCCATTGGACTGGTTAGCGCAGATACGCAGTATTTT.

The gene calls are TRBV6-5 and TRBJ1-6; 7 bases align to TRBD1. The CDR3 consists of 17 residues. In germline, CDR1 is MNHEY, CDR2 SVGAGI. J lost 0 bases, V lost 2 bases, and 4 bases had no gene match. The CDR3 protein is CASSYPTGSSYNSPLHF. CDR3 DNA: TGTGCCAGCAGTTACCCGACAGGGAGCTCCTATAATTCACCCCTCCACTTT.

There are many counts of this clonotype. V usage is TRBV29-1 and J usage is TRBJ2-7, with TRBD1 identical over 7 bases. The CDR3 totals 15 residues. Germline V gene data show CDR1 as SQVTM and CDR2 as ANQGSEA. V lost 7 bases and J lost 2; bases outside the gene matches: 14. The CDR3 sequence is CSAGQVPFQPYEQYV. CDR3 nucleotides: TGCAGCGCAGGACAGGTGCCCTTTCAACCCTACGAGCAGTACGTC.

This clonotype occurred a few times. The chain uses TRBV19 and TRBJ2-7, with unresolved D. Trimming left V 5 bases short and J 2 bases short, with 13 bases between. The CDR3 has 14 amino acids. Germline CDR1 and CDR2: LNHDA and SQIVND (reference sequence). Here the CDR3 reads CASSPSTRTYEQYV. In DNA, the CDR3 is TGTGCCAGTAGTCCCTCGACACGAACCTACGAGCAGTACGTC.

The chain is built from TRBV27 and TRBJ2-1; 10 bases fit TRBD2. After removal of 8 bases from V and 9 bases from J, the junction contained 13 bases not matched to a gene. The CDR3 length is 15 residues. Germline assignment: CDR1 MNHEY and CDR2 SMNVEV (reference sequence). CDR3 sequence reads: CASHSVAGGESEQFF. CDR3 nucleotides: TGTGCCAGCCATTCCGTAGCGGGAGGAGAGAGTGAGCAGTTCTTC.

The table lists this clonotype with many counts. The chain links TRBV20-1 to TRBJ2-1; D remains unclear. This CDR3 comprises 15 residues. V lost 1 base to trimming and J lost 9 bases, with 19 bases between them. Germline V gene data show CDR1 as DFQATT and CDR2 as SNEGSKA (reference sequence). The CDR3 DNA sequence: TGCAGTGCTAGAGTTTCGTTGGGCAGGCCCCTTGAGCAGTTCTTC. It translates to CSARVSLGRPLEQFF.

The rearrangement uses TRBV20-1 and TRBJ2-3; 9 bases match TRBD2. The CDR3 loop spans 16 amino acids. Germline trimming cut 6 bases from V and 1 base from J; bases unmatched to any gene: 11. Germline V gives CDR1 DFQATT, CDR2 SNEGSKA (reference sequence). CDR3 nucleotide sequence: TGCAGTGCCCGTACGGTAGCGGGAGTTGGCACAGATACGCAGTATTTT. It is translated as CSARTVAGVGTDTQYF.

The chain is built from TRBV6-4 and TRBJ2-1, with a possible D match to TRBD2 (6 bases). Germline assignment: CDR1 MRHNA and CDR2 SNTAGT. The length of the CDR3 is 16 residues. V was trimmed by 2 bases and J by 4 bases, leaving 15 bases between them. CDR3 nucleotide sequence: TGTGCCAGCAGTGACCTAGCTAGCGAAAGATACAATGAGCAGTTCTTC. Protein product: CASSDLASERYNEQFF.

This clonotype was recorded a few times. The DNA of the CDR3 is TGTGCCAGCAGCTCCGGGATCCTCTACGAGCAGTACGTC. It translates to CASSSGILYEQYV. The J gene is TRBJ2-7, the V gene TRBV6-6; a weak D match, TRBD2 (5 bases). The CDR3 extends over 13 amino acids. Germline assignment: CDR1 MNHNY and CDR2 SVGAGI (reference sequence). V lost 6 bases to trimming and J lost 3 bases, with 12 bases between them.

The CDR3 loop reads CASSPLQGGTDTQYF. The CDR3 DNA is TGTGCCAGCTCACCTTTACAGGGTGGCACAGATACGCAGTATTTT. The chain couples TRBV18 to TRBJ2-3, with TRBD1 as a possible D gene (6 bases). The CDR3 is 15 residues long. V lost 3 bases to trimming and J lost 1 base, with 11 bases between them. The germline V gene encodes CDR1 KGHSH and CDR2 LQKENI.